These 15 T cell receptor beta chains were sequenced from one sample in a study of OX40 agonist ivuxolimab in advanced cancers. Profiled with immunoSEQ multiplex PCR; TCRdb holds only in-frame clones, not every one. The data hold about 55,000 clones, with roughly 81% observed a single time. Sequenced material: CD4+ or CD8+ T cells sorted from blood, taken in a trial of the OX40 agonist ivuxolimab. The receptors shown here come from an adult with an advanced solid tumor such as melanoma, head and neck, liver or kidney cancer.

This clone was seen more than once but under ten times. This rearrangement joins TRBV6-5 to TRBJ1-5; D uncertain. Trimming removed 2 bases from V and 7 bases from J, with 6 bases in between. The length of the CDR3 is 12 residues. The germline V gene has CDR1 MNHEY and CDR2 SVGAGI. The CDR3 region is CASSYPSQPQHF. As DNA, the CDR3 is TGTGCCAGCAGTTACCCAAGCCAGCCCCAGCATTTT.

The CDR3 is CATQVEQGGPGYTF. The CDR3 DNA reads as TGTGCCACCCAAGTAGAGCAGGGAGGACCTGGCTACACCTTC. V usage is TRBV19 and J usage is TRBJ1-2; possible D gene TRBD1, 5 bases. V dropped 10 bases and J dropped 7 bases, with 22 bases sitting between them. Per the germline V gene, CDR1 is LNHDA and CDR2 is SQIVND (reference sequence). This CDR3 is 14 amino acids long.

The chain is built from TRBV11-2 and TRBJ2-7; D is unresolved. Trimming took off 1 base at V and 5 bases at J, with 6 bases between the two ends. CDR3 size: 12 residues. Looked up from germline, CDR1 is SGHAT and CDR2 is FQNNGV. DNA of the CDR3: TGTGCCAGCAGCTTAGTGAGCAACGAGCAGTACTTC. Amino acids: CASSLVSNEQYF.

In its sample, this clone was seen once. The chain is built from TRBV14 and TRBJ1-2; D is perhaps TRBD1 (6 bases). The CDR3 is 15 residues long. V dropped 0 bases and J dropped 4 bases, with 12 bases sitting between them. Germline CDR1 SGHDN, CDR2 FVKESK. The CDR3 is CASSQESGGFYGYTF. CDR3 nucleotide sequence: TGTGCCAGCAGCCAAGAGAGTGGGGGCTTCTATGGCTACACCTTC.

The chain carries TRBV28 and TRBJ2-3, with 7 bases identical to TRBD1. The germline V gene has CDR1 MDHEN and CDR2 SYDVKM. The V gene end was trimmed by 3 bases and the J gene end by 2 bases; junction bases not matched to a gene: 5. The CDR3 covers 15 residues. The CDR3 DNA follows: TGTGCCAGCAGTTTTTCCAGGGGGATCACAGATACGCAGTATTTT. This codes for CASSFSRGITDTQYF.

V gene TRBV11-2 combines with J gene TRBJ2-7; 9 bases agree with TRBD2. The V gene's germline CDR1 is SGHAT and CDR2 FQNNGV. The CDR3 length is 16 residues. V trimming: 5 bases; J trimming: 3 bases; junction bases outside the gene matches: 11. The CDR3 loop reads CASSGLAGKNIYEQYF. Here the CDR3 DNA reads TGTGCCAGCAGCGGGCTAGCGGGAAAGAATATCTACGAGCAGTACTTC.

The chain links TRBV5-6 to TRBJ2-3, with D uncertain. The CDR3 is 15 amino acids. The germline V and J ends were trimmed by 2 bases and 3 bases, with 13 bases remaining between them. Germline assignment: CDR1 SGHDT and CDR2 YYEEEE. CDR3 DNA: TGTGCCAGCAGCTTAGGTGTCGGTAAAACAGATACGCAGTATTTT. This sequence encodes CASSLGVGKTDTQYF.

The rearrangement uses TRBV7-8 and TRBJ2-7; the D is unclear. Germline V gene sequence: CDR1 SGHVS, CDR2 FQNEAQ. CDR3 length equals 12 residues. Deletions cut 1 base from V and 5 bases from J, with 6 bases between. The CDR3, as DNA: TGTGCCAGCAGCTTAGGGTTCCACGAGCAGTACTTC. It translates to CASSLGFHEQYF. The full variable domain, rest sourced from reference TRBV7-8 and TRBJ2-7, is GAGVSQSPRYKVAKRGQDVALRCDPISGHVSLFWYQQALGQGPEFLTYFQNEAQLDKSGLPSDRFFAERPEGSVSTLKIQRTQQEDSAVYLCASSLGFHEQYFGPGTRLTVT.

The chain joins TRBV6-6 to TRBJ1-2; D unresolved. The germline V and J ends were trimmed by 6 bases and 0 bases, with 14 bases remaining between them. The CDR3 loop spans 15 amino acids. Germline V CDR1 and CDR2: MNHNY, SVGAGI (reference sequence). CDR3 region: CASSGVFGANYGYTF. The CDR3 region has the DNA TGTGCCAGCAGCGGGGTCTTTGGGGCTAACTATGGCTACACCTTC.

This clone occurred a few times. The chain employs TRBV28 and TRBJ2-3; 7 bases are shared with TRBD2. The CDR3 sequence is 16 residues long. Germline CDR1 MDHEN, CDR2 SYDVKM. V dropped 3 bases and J dropped 3; count of bases not matched to a gene: 9. The CDR3 DNA reads as TGTGCCAGCAGTTTTTCGGGCGGGAGTGCGACAGATACGCAGTATTTT. Its protein is CASSFSGGSATDTQYF.

This chain connects TRBV7-9 to TRBJ2-2, with D unresolved. CDR3 length: 12 amino acids. Trimming took 5 bases from V and 3 from J, leaving 4 bases between them. Germline-derived CDR1 and CDR2 are SEHNR and FQNEAQ (reference sequence). The CDR3 region is CASSVDTGELFF. The CDR3 nucleotides are TGTGCCAGCAGCGTCGACACCGGGGAGCTGTTTTTT.

The chain's CDR3 is CASSLGDSPYEQYF. As DNA, the CDR3 is TGCGCCAGCAGCTTGGGGGACAGCCCCTACGAGCAGTACTTC. The rearrangement joins TRBV5-1 to TRBJ2-7; 7 bases fit TRBD1. Unmatched junction bases numbered 2, after V lost 0 bases and J lost 2 bases. The germline gives CDR1 SGHRS, CDR2 YFSETQ. The CDR3 spans 14 residues.

This clone was detected once. The chain carries TRBV2 and TRBJ2-3; D perhaps matches TRBD1 (6 bases). This CDR3 contains 15 residues. CDR1 is SNHLY, CDR2 FYNNEI, per germline. V was pared by 4 bases and J by 0 bases, with 11 bases between. DNA of the CDR3: TGTGCCAGCAGTGCGGAGGACAGTAGCACAGATACGCAGTATTTT. This sequence encodes CASSAEDSSTDTQYF.

This clone was picked up a small number of times. This chain uses TRBV19 with TRBJ1-4, with D possibly TRBD1 on 5 matching bases. With 6 bases removed from V and 6 bases from J, the gap between germline ends came to 11 bases. The CDR3 length is 13 residues. Germline V lookup: CDR1 LNHDA, CDR2 SQIVND (reference sequence). The CDR3 coding sequence is TGTGCCAGTAGGAGACAGACTGATGAAAAACTGTTTTTT. It encodes CASRRQTDEKLFF.

The chain links TRBV7-3 to TRBJ1-2, with 9 positions matching TRBD1. This CDR3 spans 16 amino acids. Germline V gene lookup returns CDR1 SGHTA and CDR2 FQGTGA. J lost 8 bases, V lost 1 base, and 11 bases had no gene match. The CDR3 bases are TGTGCCAGCAGCTTAAACACGGGACAGGGACGGGGAGGCTACACCTTC. Amino acids: CASSLNTGQGRGGYTF.